These 24 T cell receptor beta chains were all obtained from the same sample, sequenced in a study of blood T cell repertoires in COVID-19. TCRdb's table, derived via immunoSEQ multiplex PCR, lists solely in-frame clones and lacks some. Here the sample spans around 280,000 clones, 89% being singletons. Sample: PBMCs or T cells enriched from blood (not recorded which). The receptor set was obtained from a woman in her forties who had recovered from COVID-19.

V is TRBV5-1 and J is TRBJ2-1; TRBD2 is a possible D gene (6 bases). Trimming cost V 9 bases and J 9 bases, with 25 bases left between them. The germline CDR1 and CDR2 sequences are SGHRS and YFSETQ. The length of the CDR3 is 15 residues. The CDR3 nucleotides read TGCGCCACGGGAGACGTGCCGGGACTTGCGTCTGAGCAGTTCTTC. Translating gives CATGDVPGLASEQFF.

The chain joins TRBV9 to TRBJ2-1; 11 bases fit TRBD2. With 3 bases clipped from V and 9 bases from J, the junction kept 5 bases outside the gene matches. This CDR3 comprises 14 residues. Germline CDR1 reads SGDLS; CDR2 reads YYNGEE. CDR3 amino acids: CASSARTSGFEQFF. The CDR3 DNA reads TGTGCCAGCAGCGCCAGGACTAGCGGGTTTGAGCAGTTCTTC.

The chain recombines TRBV27 with TRBJ2-1; D perhaps matches TRBD2 (5 bases). Trimming took 6 bases from V and 8 from J, leaving 14 bases between them. CDR1 and CDR2 (germline): MNHEY, SMNVEV (reference sequence). The length of the CDR3 is 13 residues. CDR3 amino acids: CASSGRGWDEQFF. The DNA of the CDR3 is TGTGCCAGCAGCGGGCGCGGGTGGGATGAGCAGTTCTTC.

This chain uses TRBV27 with TRBJ2-3, with D perhaps TRBD1 (5 bases). In germline, CDR1 is MNHEY, CDR2 SMNVEV (reference sequence). This CDR3 spans 14 amino acids. Trimming cost V 9 bases and J 0 bases, with 13 bases left between them. CDR3 sequence: CARHQGLSTDTQYF. The DNA of the CDR3 is TGTGCCAGGCATCAGGGTCTTAGCACAGATACGCAGTATTTT.

The sample holds one count of this clone. The gene calls are TRBV7-9 and TRBJ2-1; weak D call: TRBD2 (5 bases). Trimming shortened V by 2 bases and J by 4 bases, and 18 bases separated the two germline ends. Germline values: CDR1 SEHNR, CDR2 FQNEAQ (reference sequence). The CDR3 is 17 amino acids. Here the CDR3 reads CASSLSLGIDVYNEQFF. CDR3 nucleotide sequence: TGTGCCAGCAGCTTAAGTCTCGGGATAGATGTGTACAATGAGCAGTTCTTC.

The rearrangement joins TRBV5-6 to TRBJ2-5, with a tentative D call TRBD2 (7 bases). The germline V and J ends were trimmed by 6 bases and 5 bases, with 26 bases remaining between them. CDR1 is SGHDT, CDR2 YYEEEE, per germline. The CDR3 totals 17 residues. For the CDR3, the DNA is TGTGCCAGCAACCTCAACTTGGGGGGGGCGCGAGGGGAGACCCAGTACTTC. The encoded protein is CASNLNLGGARGETQYF.

The J gene is TRBJ2-7, the V gene TRBV3-1 (or the pseudogene TRBV3-2), with 8 bases fitting TRBD1. This CDR3 has 16 amino acids. CDR1 LGHDT and CDR2 YNNKEL come from the germline V gene (reference sequence). Germline trimming cut 2 bases from V and 2 bases from J; bases unmatched to any gene: 8. The CDR3 sequence: CASSQRQGWRPYEQYF. CDR3 DNA sequence: TGTGCCAGCAGCCAACGACAGGGGTGGAGACCCTACGAGCAGTACTTC.

The rearrangement links TRBV2 to TRBJ1-4; 10 bases agree with TRBD1. CDR3 length: 15 residues. V lost 6 bases, J lost 8 bases, and 9 bases stayed unmatched. Germline CDR1 and CDR2: SNHLY and FYNNEI. The CDR3 coding sequence is TGTGCCAGCAGCTCCCGACAGGGGGCAGAGGAAAAACTGTTTTTT. This encodes CASSSRQGAEEKLFF.

This clone was seen only once. The chain couples TRBV11-1 to TRBJ1-1; D remains unclear. V lost 5 bases to trimming and J lost 1 base, with 17 bases between them. The CDR3 covers 16 residues. CDR1 and CDR2 from the germline V gene are SGHAT and FQDESV (reference sequence). The CDR3 nucleotides read TGTGCCAGCAGCCCTCAAAAAACGGACTCGAACACTGAAGCTTTCTTT. Translated, it gives CASSPQKTDSNTEAFF.

V is TRBV7-9 and J is TRBJ2-1; 13 positions agree with TRBD2. This CDR3 is 19 amino acids long. The ends lost 1 base at V and 7 bases at J; junction bases unmatched: 13. Germline V gives CDR1 SEHNR, CDR2 FQNEAQ (reference sequence). In nucleotides, the CDR3 is TGTGCCAGCAGCTTAGTAAAACTAGCGGGGGGGCGCGTTTTAAATGAGCAGTTCTTC. It codes for CASSLVKLAGGRVLNEQFF. Looking up the rest from reference TRBV7-9 and TRBJ2-1 gives the full variable domain: DTGVSQNPRHKITKRGQNVTFRCDPISEHNRLYWYRQTLGQGPEFLTYFQNEAQLEKSRLLSDRFSAERPKGSFSTLEIQRTEQGDSAMYLCASSLVKLAGGRVLNEQFFGPGTRLTVL.

This clone occurred many times. The chain carries TRBV27 and TRBJ1-2; 7 nucleotides agree with TRBD1. Germline values: CDR1 MNHEY, CDR2 SMNVEV (reference sequence). Losses at the gene ends were 6 bases for V and 4 bases for J; bases not matched to a gene: 8. CDR3 size: 14 residues. This chain's CDR3 is CASRPERDSYGYTF. CDR3 in DNA: TGTGCCAGCAGACCCGAACGGGACAGCTATGGCTACACCTTC.

V and J are TRBV9 and TRBJ2-7, with D tentatively TRBD1 (5 bases). Between the trimmed V and J ends, which lost 2 bases and 3 bases, there was a span of 18 bases. The CDR3 has 16 amino acids. Germline loops: CDR1 SGDLS, CDR2 YYNGEE. The CDR3 spells CASSVGHTKDIYEQYF. The CDR3 DNA sequence: TGTGCCAGCAGCGTCGGACATACGAAAGATATCTACGAGCAGTACTTC.

J is TRBJ1-1 and V is TRBV6-2 or TRBV6-3; D may be TRBD1 (5 bases). Trimming removed 2 bases at V and 0 bases at J, with 10 bases between. Germline CDR1 is MNHEY and CDR2 is SVGEGT. The CDR3 length is 15 residues. The CDR3 DNA reads TGTGCCAGCAGTTACCGGCAGGGTGTGAACACTGAAGCTTTCTTT. This codes for CASSYRQGVNTEAFF.

The chain uses TRBV18 and TRBJ1-4, with D possibly matching TRBD1 (6 bases). Germline V gives CDR1 KGHSH, CDR2 LQKENI. CDR3 length: 14 amino acids. V dropped 6 bases and J dropped 4 bases, with 12 bases sitting between them. The chain's CDR3 is CASSPDRNNEKLFF. DNA of the CDR3: TGTGCCAGCTCGCCGGACAGAAATAATGAAAAACTGTTTTTT.

This sequence joins TRBV30 and TRBJ1-6; D call uncertain. The CDR3 has 12 amino acids. V lost 8 bases, J lost 6 bases, and 11 bases lay in between. CDR1 is GTSNPN, CDR2 SVGIG, per germline (reference sequence). CDR3 bases: TGTGCCCTCGGGTTTCTTAATTCACCCCTCCACTTT. Its translation: CALGFLNSPLHF.

This clone was seen only a few times. The V and J genes are TRBV5-8 and TRBJ1-2; 11 positions match TRBD1. The CDR3 runs 13 residues. The germline gives CDR1 SGHTS, CDR2 YDEGEE. V dropped 4 bases and J dropped 6; count of bases not matched to a gene: 2. CDR3 DNA sequence: TGTGCCAGCAGCCTGGACAGGGGGCATGGCTACACCTTC. As protein: CASSLDRGHGYTF. Looking up the rest from reference TRBV5-8 and TRBJ1-2 gives the full variable domain: EAGVTQSPTHLIKTRGQQATLRCSPISGHTSVYWYQQALGLGLQFLLWYDEGEERNRGNFPPRFSGRQFPNYSSELNVNALELEDSALYLCASSLDRGHGYTFGSGTRLTVV.

The chain carries TRBV5-1 and TRBJ1-1, with D possibly being TRBD1 (5 bases). There are 13 residues in the CDR3. Germline CDR1 SGHRS, CDR2 YFSETQ. The germline V and J ends were trimmed by 0 bases and 7 bases, with 10 bases remaining between them. CDR3 region: CASSLALGGEAFF. The CDR3 nucleotides are TGCGCCAGCAGCTTGGCTCTCGGGGGTGAAGCTTTCTTT.

This rearrangement joins TRBV4-3 to TRBJ2-3; 9 bases map to TRBD2. CDR1 and CDR2 (germline): LGHNA, YSLEER. The CDR3 extends over 17 amino acids. V shed 0 bases, J shed 4 bases, and the junction held 8 bases outside the gene matches. The DNA for the CDR3 is TGCGCCAGCAGCCAAGAGATTAGCGGGAGTTGGCCAGATACGCAGTATTTT. It specifies CASSQEISGSWPDTQYF.

The chain employs TRBV18 and TRBJ1-4; a possible D gene is TRBD1 (5 bases). Trimming took 2 bases from V and 5 from J, leaving 9 bases between them. Germline values: CDR1 KGHSH, CDR2 LQKENI. The CDR3 contains 14 residues. CDR3 amino acids: CASSPSGRNEKLFF. DNA for the CDR3: TGTGCCAGCTCACCATCAGGGAGGAATGAAAAACTGTTTTTT.

The chain recombines TRBV30 with TRBJ2-3; D unclear. Germline values: CDR1 GTSNPN, CDR2 SVGIG (reference sequence). The CDR3 loop spans 19 amino acids. Trimming removed 0 bases from V and 7 bases from J, with 29 bases in between. CDR3: CAWSVLTLSESAPFNTQYF. CDR3 bases: TGTGCCTGGAGTGTACTAACGCTCTCGGAATCGGCCCCTTTTAATACGCAGTATTTT.

The rearrangement uses TRBV27 and TRBJ2-2; possibly TRBD1 for D (5 bases). From germline, CDR1 is MNHEY and CDR2 SMNVEV (reference sequence). V lost 5 bases, J lost 5 bases, and 9 bases lay in between. This CDR3 is 13 amino acids long. The CDR3 loop reads CASSAQGTGELFF. The CDR3 nucleotides read TGTGCCAGCAGTGCCCAGGGAACCGGGGAGCTGTTTTTT.

The chain has TRBV7-3 and TRBJ1-1, with 9 bases fitting TRBD1. The CDR3 totals 14 residues. Germline lookup yields CDR1 SGHTA and CDR2 FQGTGA. V gave up 1 base and J gave up 5 bases; unmatched junction bases: 2. The CDR3 loop reads CASSLIGTGTEAFF. The CDR3 DNA follows: TGTGCCAGCAGCTTAATAGGGACAGGGACTGAAGCTTTCTTT.

This clone came up many times. CDR3 sequence: CASSPDGTGVTYEQYF. DNA of the CDR3: TGTGCCAGCAGCCCAGACGGGACAGGGGTCACCTACGAGCAGTACTTC. This chain uses TRBV9 with TRBJ2-7; 10 nucleotides match TRBD1. CDR1 and CDR2 from the germline V gene are SGDLS and YYNGEE. V lost 4 bases and J lost 2; bases outside the gene matches: 9. This CDR3 spans 16 amino acids.

In nucleotides, the CDR3 is TGTGCCAGTATGACGGACAGCTCTGGAAACACCATATATTTT. As protein: CASMTDSSGNTIYF. J is TRBJ1-3 and V is TRBV19; D is perhaps TRBD1 (6 bases). CDR1 and CDR2 from the germline V gene are LNHDA and SQIVND (reference sequence). V gave up 7 bases and J gave up 0 bases, with 10 bases separating them. The CDR3 length is 14 residues.